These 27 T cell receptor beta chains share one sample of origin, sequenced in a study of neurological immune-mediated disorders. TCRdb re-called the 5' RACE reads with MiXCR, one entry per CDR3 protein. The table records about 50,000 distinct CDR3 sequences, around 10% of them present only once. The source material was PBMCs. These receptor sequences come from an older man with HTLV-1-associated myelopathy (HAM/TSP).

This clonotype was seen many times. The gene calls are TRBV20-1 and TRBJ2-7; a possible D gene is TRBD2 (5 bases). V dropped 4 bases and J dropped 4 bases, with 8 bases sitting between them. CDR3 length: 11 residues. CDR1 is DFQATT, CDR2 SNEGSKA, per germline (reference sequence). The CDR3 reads CSAKLDYEQYF. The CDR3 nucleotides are TGCAGTGCTAAACTAGATTACGAGCAGTACTTC.

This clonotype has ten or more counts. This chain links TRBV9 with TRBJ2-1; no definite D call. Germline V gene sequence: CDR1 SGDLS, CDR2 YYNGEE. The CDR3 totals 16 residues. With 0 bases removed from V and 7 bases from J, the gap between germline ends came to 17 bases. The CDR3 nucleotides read TGTGCCAGCAGCGTAGTAAGCGACCCCTCGAGGAATGAGCAGTTCTTC. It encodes CASSVVSDPSRNEQFF.

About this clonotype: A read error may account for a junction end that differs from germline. The CDR3 is CTARTDVTWVDEQYF. CDR3 coding DNA: TGTACTGCTAGAACAGATGTTACGTGGGTGGACGAGCAGTACTTC. The chain links TRBV20-1 to TRBJ2-7, with D unresolved. The germline V gene has CDR1 DFQATT and CDR2 SNEGSKA (reference sequence). The length of the CDR3 is 15 residues.

CDR3 in amino acids: CASSSRGGNTIYF. DNA for the CDR3: TGTGCCAGCAGCTCCCGGGGTGGAAACACCATATATTTT. This chain joins TRBV7-3 and TRBJ1-3; D is unclear. Germline CDR1 SGHTA, CDR2 FQGTGA. This CDR3 contains 13 residues. Between the trimmed V and J ends, which lost 4 bases and 3 bases, there was a span of 7 bases. Based on the CDR3 plus reference TRBV7-3 and TRBJ1-3, the full variable domain is GAGVSQTPSNKVTEKGKYVELRCDPISGHTALYWYRQSLGQGPEFLIYFQGTGAADDSGLPNDRFFAVRPEGSVSTLKIQRTERGDSAVYLCASSSRGGNTIYFGEGSWLTVV.

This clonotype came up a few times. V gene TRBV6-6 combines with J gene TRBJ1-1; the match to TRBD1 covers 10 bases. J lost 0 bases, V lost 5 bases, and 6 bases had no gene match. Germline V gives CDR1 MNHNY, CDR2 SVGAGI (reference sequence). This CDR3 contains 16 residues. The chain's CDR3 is CASSAGQGGLNTEAFF. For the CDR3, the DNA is TGTGCCAGCAGTGCCGGACAGGGGGGCTTGAACACTGAAGCTTTCTTT.

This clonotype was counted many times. The DNA of the CDR3 is TGCGCCAGCAGCCAGGACCTCCAAAGGGAAAAACTGTTTTTT. Its protein is CASSQDLQREKLFF. V is TRBV5-1 and J is TRBJ1-4; D gene uncertain. CDR3 size: 14 residues. V was clipped by 4 bases and J by 8 bases, with 15 bases between them. Germline CDR1 and CDR2: SGHRS and YFSETQ.

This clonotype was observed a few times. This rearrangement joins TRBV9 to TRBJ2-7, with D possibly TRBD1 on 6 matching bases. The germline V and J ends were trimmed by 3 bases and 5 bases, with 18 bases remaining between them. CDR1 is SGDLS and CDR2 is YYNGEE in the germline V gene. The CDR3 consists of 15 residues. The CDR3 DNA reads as TGTGCCAGCAGCGGATCTACAGGGTGGTCCGACGAGCAGTACTTC. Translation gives CASSGSTGWSDEQYF. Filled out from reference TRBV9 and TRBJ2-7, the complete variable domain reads DSGVTQTPKHLITATGQRVTLRCSPRSGDLSVYWYQQSLDQGLQFLIQYYNGEERAKGNILERFSAQQFPDLHSELNLSSLELGDSALYFCASSGSTGWSDEQYFGPGTRLTVT.

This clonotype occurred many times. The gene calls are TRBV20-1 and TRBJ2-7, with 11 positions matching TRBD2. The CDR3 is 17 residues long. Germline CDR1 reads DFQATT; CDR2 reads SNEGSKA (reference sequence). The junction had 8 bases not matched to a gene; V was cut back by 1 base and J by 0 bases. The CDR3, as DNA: TGCAGTGCTAGAGGAAATAGCGGGAGGGCCAGCTCCTACGAGCAGTACTTC. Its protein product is CSARGNSGRASSYEQYF.

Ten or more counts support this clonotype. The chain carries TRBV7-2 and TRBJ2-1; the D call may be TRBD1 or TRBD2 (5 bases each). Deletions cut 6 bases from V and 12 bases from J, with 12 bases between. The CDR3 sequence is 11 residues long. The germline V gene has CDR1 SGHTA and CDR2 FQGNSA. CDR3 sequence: CASRNMRGQFF. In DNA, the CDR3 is TGTGCCAGCAGAAACATGAGGGGGCAGTTCTTC.

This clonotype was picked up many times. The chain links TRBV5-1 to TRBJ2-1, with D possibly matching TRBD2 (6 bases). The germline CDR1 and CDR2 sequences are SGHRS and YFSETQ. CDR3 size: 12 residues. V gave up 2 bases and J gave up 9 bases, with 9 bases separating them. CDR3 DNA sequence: TGCGCCAGCAGCTTTGGGGACTTTGAGCAGTTCTTC. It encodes CASSFGDFEQFF.

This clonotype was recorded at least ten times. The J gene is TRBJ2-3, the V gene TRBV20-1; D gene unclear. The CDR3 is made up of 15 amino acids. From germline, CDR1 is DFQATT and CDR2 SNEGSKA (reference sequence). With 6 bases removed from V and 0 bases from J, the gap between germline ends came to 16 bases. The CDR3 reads CSAALSQASTDTQYF. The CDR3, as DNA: TGCAGTGCCGCTCTTTCCCAAGCTAGCACAGATACGCAGTATTTT.

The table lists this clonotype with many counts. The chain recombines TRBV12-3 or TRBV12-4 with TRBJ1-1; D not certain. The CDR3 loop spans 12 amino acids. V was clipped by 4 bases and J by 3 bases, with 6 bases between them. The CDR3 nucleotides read TGTGCCAGCAGTTACAGCCACACTGAAGCTTTCTTT. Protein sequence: CASSYSHTEAFF.

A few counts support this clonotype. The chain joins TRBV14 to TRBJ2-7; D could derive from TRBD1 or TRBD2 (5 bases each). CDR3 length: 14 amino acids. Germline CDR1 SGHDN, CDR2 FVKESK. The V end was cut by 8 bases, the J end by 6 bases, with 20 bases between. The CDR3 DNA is TGTGCCAGCGCGGCACAGGCCTATGCGGGCGAGCAGTACTTC. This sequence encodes CASAAQAYAGEQYF.

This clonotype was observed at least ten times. The CDR3 is CAGRDRRTDTQYF. In DNA form, the CDR3 reads TGTGCCGGGAGGGACAGGCGTACAGATACGCAGTATTTT. The chain has TRBV7-9 and TRBJ2-3; TRBD1 might be the D (8 bases). This CDR3 region has 13 residues. Germline V gives CDR1 SEHNR, CDR2 FQNEAQ (reference sequence). The V end was cut by 11 bases, the J end by 3 bases, with 15 bases between.

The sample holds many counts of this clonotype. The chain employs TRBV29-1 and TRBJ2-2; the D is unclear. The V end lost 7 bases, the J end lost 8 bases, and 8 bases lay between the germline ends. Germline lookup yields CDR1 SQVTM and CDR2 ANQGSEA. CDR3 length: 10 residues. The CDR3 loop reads CSAAGGELFF. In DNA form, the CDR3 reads TGCAGCGCTGCTGGGGGGGAGCTGTTTTTT.

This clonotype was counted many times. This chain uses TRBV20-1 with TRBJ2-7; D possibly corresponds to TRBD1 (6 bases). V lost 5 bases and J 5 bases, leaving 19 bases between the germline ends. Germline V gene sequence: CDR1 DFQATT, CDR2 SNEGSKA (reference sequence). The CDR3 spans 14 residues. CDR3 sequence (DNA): TGCAGTGCTCCCCCCCCAGGGGCGGGTGACGAGCAGTACTTC. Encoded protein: CSAPPPGAGDEQYF.

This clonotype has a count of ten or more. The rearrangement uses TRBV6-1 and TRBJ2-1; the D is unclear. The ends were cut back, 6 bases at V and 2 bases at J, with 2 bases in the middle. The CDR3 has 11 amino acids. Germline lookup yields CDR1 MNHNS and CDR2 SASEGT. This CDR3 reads CASSTYNEQFF. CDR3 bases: TGTGCCAGCAGCACCTACAATGAGCAGTTCTTC.

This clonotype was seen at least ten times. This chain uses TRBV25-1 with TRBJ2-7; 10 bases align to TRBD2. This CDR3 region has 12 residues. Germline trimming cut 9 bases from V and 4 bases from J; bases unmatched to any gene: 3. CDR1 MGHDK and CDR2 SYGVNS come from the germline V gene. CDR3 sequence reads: CASGTSEYEQYF. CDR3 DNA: TGTGCCAGTGGGACTAGCGAGTACGAGCAGTACTTC.

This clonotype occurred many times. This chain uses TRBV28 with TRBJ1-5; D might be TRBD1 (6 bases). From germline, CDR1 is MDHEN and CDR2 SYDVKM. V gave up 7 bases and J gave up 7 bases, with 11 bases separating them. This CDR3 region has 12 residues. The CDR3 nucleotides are TGTGCCAGCAAGACAGGCTCACAGCCCCAGCATTTT. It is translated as CASKTGSQPQHF.

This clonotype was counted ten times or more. The CDR3 DNA is TGTGCCAGCAGCCAATCGAGGGCTACTCGCACAGATACGCAGTATTTT. Translation gives CASSQSRATRTDTQYF. The chain combines TRBV14 with TRBJ2-3, with a possible D match to TRBD2 (5 bases). CDR1 and CDR2 from the germline V gene are SGHDN and FVKESK. Trimming cost V 2 bases and J 1 base, with 13 bases left between them. The CDR3 covers 16 residues.

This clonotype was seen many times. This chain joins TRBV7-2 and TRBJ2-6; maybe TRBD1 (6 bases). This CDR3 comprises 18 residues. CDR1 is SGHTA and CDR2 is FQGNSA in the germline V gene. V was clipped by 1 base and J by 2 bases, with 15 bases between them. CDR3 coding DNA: TGTGCCAGCAGCTTAGTAGGGGGTTTCACTGCTGGGGCCAACGTCCTGACTTTC. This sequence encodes CASSLVGGFTAGANVLTF.

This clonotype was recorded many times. CDR3 coding DNA: TGTGCCAGCAGTGAAACCAGGGGGCGGACCTACGAGCAGTACTTC. Its translation is CASSETRGRTYEQYF. This chain connects TRBV2 to TRBJ2-7; 8 bases map to TRBD1. The germline V gene has CDR1 SNHLY and CDR2 FYNNEI. This CDR3 has 15 amino acids. Germline trimming cut 2 bases from V and 2 bases from J; bases unmatched to any gene: 5.

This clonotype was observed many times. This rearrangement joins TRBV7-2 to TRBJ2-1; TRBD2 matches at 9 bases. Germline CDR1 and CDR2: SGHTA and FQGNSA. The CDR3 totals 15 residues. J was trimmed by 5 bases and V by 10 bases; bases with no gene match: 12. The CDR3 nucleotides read TGTGCCATCTCATGGGGCGGGAGGGGAGACAATGAGCAGTTCTTC. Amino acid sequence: CAISWGGRGDNEQFF.

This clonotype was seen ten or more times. CDR3 DNA: TGTGCCAGCTCACCGAACGAGGGCCGCCTAAACTACGAGCAGTACTTC. It translates to CASSPNEGRLNYEQYF. The chain links TRBV18 to TRBJ2-7; the D gene is possibly TRBD2 (5 bases). The V gene's germline CDR1 is KGHSH and CDR2 LQKENI. CDR3 length: 16 amino acids. V lost 3 bases and J lost 3, with 18 bases in between.

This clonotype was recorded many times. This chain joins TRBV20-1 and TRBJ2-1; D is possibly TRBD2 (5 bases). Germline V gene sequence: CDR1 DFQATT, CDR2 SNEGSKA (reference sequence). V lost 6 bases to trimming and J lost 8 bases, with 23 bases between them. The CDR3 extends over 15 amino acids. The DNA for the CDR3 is TGCAGTGCAGCAGAAGCGGAGCCCTGGGGATATGAGCAGTTCTTC. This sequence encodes CSAAEAEPWGYEQFF.

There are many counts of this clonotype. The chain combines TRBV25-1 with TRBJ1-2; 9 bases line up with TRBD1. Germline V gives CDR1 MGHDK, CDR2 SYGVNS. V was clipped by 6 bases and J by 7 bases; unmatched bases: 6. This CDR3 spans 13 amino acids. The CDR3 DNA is TGTGCCAGCAGGCCGGGACAGGGAGGTGGCTACACCTTC. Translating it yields CASRPGQGGGYTF.

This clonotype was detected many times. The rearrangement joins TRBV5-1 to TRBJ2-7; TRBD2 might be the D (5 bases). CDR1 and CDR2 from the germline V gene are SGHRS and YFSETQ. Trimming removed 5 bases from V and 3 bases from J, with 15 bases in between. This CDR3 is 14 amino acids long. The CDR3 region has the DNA TGCGCCAGCAGGATGTACAGCGGAGACTACGAGCAGTACTTC. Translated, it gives CASRMYSGDYEQYF.